The 27 T cell receptor beta chains reported below all come from one sample, sequenced in a study of T-cell reconstitution after alpha-beta-depleted transplantation in children. Unique molecular identifiers were incorporated into the prepared TCRbeta library. One entry per CDR3 protein results from TCRdb running MiXCR on the PCR reads. Of some 200,000 distinct CDR3 sequences in the sample, approximately 10% are singletons; the top ten hold roughly 6.2%. The sample in question was PBMCs from the stem cell graft donor, obtained from the stem cell graft. The origin of the receptors is a human donor who donated a stem cell graft to a child with acute lymphoblastic leukemia.

In its sample, this clonotype was seen many times. The chain links TRBV29-1 to TRBJ1-2, with TRBD1 as a possible D gene (5 bases). Trimming shortened V by 3 bases and J by 0 bases, and 14 bases separated the two germline ends. Germline V gene sequence: CDR1 SQVTM, CDR2 ANQGSEA. This CDR3 is 15 amino acids long. The CDR3 sequence: CSVDVVGRANYGYTF. The DNA of the CDR3 is TGCAGCGTTGATGTCGTGGGCAGGGCTAACTATGGCTACACCTTC.

A note on this clonotype: A read error is possible here, since a much larger clone lies one base away. This chain uses TRBV7-2 with TRBJ2-7; 10 bases align to TRBD1. Germline loops: CDR1 SGHTA, CDR2 FQGNSA. This CDR3 is 15 amino acids long. Trimming at V came to 3 bases and at J to 2 bases, leaving 4 bases not matched to a gene. The DNA of the CDR3 is TGTGCCAGCAGCTTGGGACAGGGGACCACCTACGAGCAGTACTTC. This codes for CASSLGQGTTYEQYF.

This chain uses TRBV7-9 with TRBJ2-3, with 7 positions matching TRBD1. The V gene's germline CDR1 is SEHNR and CDR2 FQNEAQ (reference sequence). With V trimmed by 2 bases and J by 1 base, 9 bases remained unmatched. The length of the CDR3 is 17 residues. The CDR3 is CASSLWWTGERTDTQYF. The CDR3 nucleotides read TGTGCCAGCAGCTTATGGTGGACAGGAGAACGCACAGATACGCAGTATTTT. Supplemented by reference TRBV7-9 and TRBJ2-3, the full variable domain reads DTGVSQNPRHKITKRGQNVTFRCDPISEHNRLYWYRQTLGQGPEFLTYFQNEAQLEKSRLLSDRFSAERPKGSFSTLEIQRTEQGDSAMYLCASSLWWTGERTDTQYFGPGTRLTVL.

V is TRBV25-1 and J is TRBJ2-7; 7 nucleotides match TRBD1. This CDR3 comprises 14 residues. Per the germline V gene, CDR1 is MGHDK and CDR2 is SYGVNS. V dropped 4 bases and J dropped 3; count of bases not matched to a gene: 6. The CDR3 reads CASSARDSSYEQYF. The CDR3 coding sequence is TGTGCCAGCAGTGCTCGGGACAGTAGCTACGAGCAGTACTTC.

This clonotype was counted many times. The chain is built from TRBV24-1 and TRBJ2-1; D not resolved. CDR3 length: 11 amino acids. V was cut by 3 bases and J by 6 bases, with 2 bases left in between. Germline CDR1 reads KGHDR; CDR2 reads SFDVKD. The DNA for the CDR3 is TGTGCCACCAGTGATCTCAATGAGCAGTTCTTC. Protein: CATSDLNEQFF.

This clonotype was counted between two and nine times. The rearrangement links TRBV18 to TRBJ2-5; possible D gene TRBD1, 6 bases. This CDR3 is built from 13 residues. The V gene lost 3 bases and the J gene lost 7 bases, with 12 bases spanning the gap. Germline V gene lookup returns CDR1 KGHSH and CDR2 LQKENI. The CDR3 loop reads CASSPDSWGTQYF. The CDR3 DNA is TGTGCCAGCTCACCGGACAGTTGGGGGACCCAGTACTTC.

This clonotype showed up just a few times. The chain employs TRBV4-2 and TRBJ1-5; the D gene is possibly TRBD1 (5 bases). Germline CDR1 is LGHNA and CDR2 is YNFKEQ. The V end was cut by 7 bases, the J end by 3 bases, with 13 bases between. This CDR3 is 14 amino acids long. The CDR3 DNA reads TGTGCCAGCATGGGGCAGGGAAACAATCAGCCCCAGCATTTT. It yields the protein CASMGQGNNQPQHF.

This clonotype has more than one count but fewer than ten. This chain joins TRBV2 and TRBJ1-6; D possibly corresponds to TRBD1 (5 bases). The V gene lost 0 bases and the J gene lost 3 bases, with 21 bases spanning the gap. CDR3 size: 20 residues. CDR1 and CDR2 (germline): SNHLY, FYNNEI. The CDR3 reads CASSEARQGLGGNYNSPLHF. The CDR3 region has the DNA TGTGCCAGCAGTGAAGCTCGGCAGGGACTTGGAGGAAACTATAATTCACCCCTCCACTTT.

Ten or more counts support this clonotype. The chain uses TRBV5-1 and TRBJ2-1; perhaps D is TRBD1 or TRBD2 (5 bases each). Deletions cut 4 bases from V and 6 bases from J, with 17 bases between. The CDR3 extends over 15 amino acids. Germline lookup yields CDR1 SGHRS and CDR2 YFSETQ. The CDR3 DNA follows: TGCGCCAGCAGCCCTCGTTCCGGGGCAAGCAATGAGCAGTTCTTC. Protein sequence: CASSPRSGASNEQFF.

The J gene is TRBJ2-7, the V gene TRBV6-2 or TRBV6-3, with 9 nucleotides matching TRBD1. J lost 6 bases, V lost 5 bases, and 11 bases had no gene match. CDR3 length equals 15 residues. Germline V lookup: CDR1 MNHEY, CDR2 SVGEGT. The CDR3 loop is CASSIVGTGHSEQYF. The CDR3 coding sequence is TGTGCCAGCAGTATCGTGGGGACAGGGCATAGCGAGCAGTACTTC.

This clonotype was counted only a few times. The CDR3 protein is CASSILLRTAMANTEAFF. CDR3 sequence (DNA): TGTGCCAGTAGTATATTACTCCGGACAGCCATGGCGAACACTGAAGCTTTCTTT. The chain carries TRBV19 and TRBJ1-1; the D gene is possibly TRBD1 (6 bases). The CDR3 spans 18 residues. Germline V gives CDR1 LNHDA, CDR2 SQIVND (reference sequence). Trimming removed 2 bases at V and 1 base at J, with 20 bases between. Supplemented by reference TRBV19 and TRBJ1-1, the full variable domain reads DGGITQSPKYLFRKEGQNVTLSCEQNLNHDAMYWYRQDPGQGLRLIYYSQIVNDFQKGDIAEGYSVSREKKESFPLTVTSAQKNPTAFYLCASSILLRTAMANTEAFFGQGTRLTVV.

The chain joins TRBV14 to TRBJ1-5; 10 bases agree with TRBD1. V shed 4 bases, J shed 6 bases, and the junction held 6 bases outside the gene matches. Looked up from germline, CDR1 is SGHDN and CDR2 is FVKESK. This CDR3 spans 15 amino acids. The CDR3 DNA follows: TGTGCCAGCAGCCTGACAGGGGGCGCGGGTCAGCCCCAGCATTTT. The encoded protein is CASSLTGGAGQPQHF.

This clonotype was detected only a few times. The chain uses TRBV10-3 and TRBJ2-2; D possibly uses TRBD1 or TRBD2 (5 bases each). V was clipped by 8 bases and J by 1 base, with 11 bases between them. Germline CDR1 is ENHRY and CDR2 is SYGVKD. The CDR3 sequence is 14 residues long. The CDR3 region is CAIRRGGNTGELFF. Here the CDR3 DNA reads TGTGCCATCCGTCGTGGGGGGAACACCGGGGAGCTGTTTTTT.

This chain links TRBV5-1 with TRBJ1-1; D call uncertain. This CDR3 is built from 17 residues. Trimming removed 0 bases at V and 3 bases at J, with 18 bases between. Germline values: CDR1 SGHRS, CDR2 YFSETQ. Written as DNA, the CDR3 is TGCGCCAGCAGCTTGGCCGGATTTGGAGCGAGGGACACTGAAGCTTTCTTT. Translation gives CASSLAGFGARDTEAFF.

This clonotype showed up just a few times. This chain connects TRBV5-1 to TRBJ2-7; 10 bases line up with TRBD1. Germline V CDR1 and CDR2: SGHRS, YFSETQ. CDR3 length equals 14 residues. Unmatched junction bases numbered 5, after V lost 6 bases and J lost 2 bases. This CDR3 is CASTAGTGAYEQYF. CDR3 nucleotides: TGCGCCAGCACTGCCGGGACAGGGGCCTACGAGCAGTACTTC.

The chain links TRBV7-9 to TRBJ1-1; 7 bases are a match to TRBD1. The ends lost 0 bases at V and 0 bases at J; junction bases unmatched: 1. Germline CDR1 reads SEHNR; CDR2 reads FQNEAQ (reference sequence). This CDR3 contains 15 residues. The CDR3 sequence is CASSLATGVNTEAFF. CDR3 sequence (DNA): TGTGCCAGCAGCTTAGCAACAGGGGTGAACACTGAAGCTTTCTTT.

The chain recombines TRBV6-2 or TRBV6-3 with TRBJ2-1; tentatively, D is TRBD1 or TRBD2 (6 bases each). V dropped 2 bases and J dropped 3 bases, with 20 bases sitting between them. This CDR3 spans 18 amino acids. From germline, CDR1 is MNHEY and CDR2 SVGEGT. The CDR3 sequence: CASSYPLGGVIDYNEQFF. The CDR3 DNA reads TGTGCCAGCAGTTACCCGCTCGGGGGCGTGATAGACTACAATGAGCAGTTCTTC.

The genes are TRBV3-1 and TRBJ1-1; unclear D gene. V was trimmed by 1 base and J by 5 bases, leaving 5 bases between them. Per the germline V gene, CDR1 is LGHDT and CDR2 is YNNKEL (reference sequence). The CDR3 spans 12 residues. The CDR3 loop reads CASSQGSTEAFF. The CDR3 nucleotides are TGTGCCAGCAGCCAAGGGTCTACTGAAGCTTTCTTT.

This clonotype was seen many times. J is TRBJ2-7 and V is TRBV5-1; D uncertain. Germline assignment: CDR1 SGHRS and CDR2 YFSETQ. There are 14 residues in the CDR3. The V and J ends lost 1 base and 3 bases respectively, with 11 bases between them. CDR3 nucleotide sequence: TGCGCCAGCAGCTTGTATAACAGTAACTACGAGCAGTACTTC. This sequence encodes CASSLYNSNYEQYF.

The chain employs TRBV6-1 and TRBJ1-1, with 10 bases lining up with TRBD1. V was clipped by 4 bases and J by 0 bases; unmatched bases: 2. The V gene's germline CDR1 is MNHNS and CDR2 SASEGT. The CDR3 runs to 15 residues. In DNA, the CDR3 is TGTGCCAGCAGTGCCGGGACAGGGGTGAACACTGAAGCTTTCTTT. Its translation is CASSAGTGVNTEAFF.

This clonotype appeared many times. The chain couples TRBV20-1 to TRBJ2-7; 11 bases map to TRBD2. The V and J ends lost 5 bases and 6 bases, in that order; junction bases with no gene match: 6. CDR3 size: 13 residues. Germline V gives CDR1 DFQATT, CDR2 SNEGSKA (reference sequence). CDR3 bases: TGCAGTGCTGGTAGCGGGGGGGCTGCCGAGCAGTACTTC. Protein: CSAGSGGAAEQYF.

Remarks on this clonotype: A read error may explain this, as a much larger clone is one base away. The rearrangement joins TRBV6-6 to TRBJ2-3, with D uncertain. Trimming pared 6 bases from V and 2 bases from J, leaving 3 bases between. The CDR3 runs to 11 residues. Germline CDR1 and CDR2: MNHNY and SVGAGI (reference sequence). The DNA of the CDR3 is TGTGCCAGCAGGAACACAGATACGCAGTATTTT. It is translated as CASRNTDTQYF.

This clonotype was seen many times. The rearrangement uses TRBV7-9 and TRBJ2-2; D is undetermined. Between the trimmed V and J ends, which lost 7 bases and 2 bases, there was a span of 2 bases. The CDR3 extends over 11 amino acids. CDR1 and CDR2 (germline): SEHNR, FQNEAQ (reference sequence). The CDR3 DNA is TGTGCCAGCAAAAACACCGGGGAGCTGTTTTTT. This translates into CASKNTGELFF.

This clonotype turned up a few times. This sequence joins TRBV10-2 and TRBJ2-7; TRBD2 aligns across 9 bases. Trimming took 8 bases from V and 6 from J; bases not matched to a gene: 8. This CDR3 region has 13 residues. Germline assignment: CDR1 WSHSY and CDR2 SAAADI. The CDR3, as DNA: TGCGCCAGCTCTAGCGGGGTGGTTGGCGAGCAGTACTTC. This translates into CASSSGVVGEQYF.

This clonotype was seen many times. J is TRBJ1-2 and V is TRBV10-3; 8 nucleotides line up with TRBD1. CDR3 size: 14 residues. V lost 2 bases to trimming and J lost 6 bases; unmatched junction nucleotides: 5. Germline CDR1 and CDR2: ENHRY and SYGVKD. The CDR3 here is CAISEPGQGNGYTF. CDR3 in DNA: TGTGCCATCAGTGAGCCCGGACAGGGTAATGGCTACACCTTC.

A few counts support this clonotype. The V gene is TRBV4-1, the J gene TRBJ1-4; D gene ambiguous. This CDR3 is 17 amino acids long. Germline lookup yields CDR1 MGHRA and CDR2 YSYEKL. Trimming shortened V by 4 bases and J by 3 bases, and 18 bases separated the two germline ends. CDR3 loop: CASSPGLSPVANEKLFF. The DNA for the CDR3 is TGCGCCAGCAGCCCTGGACTATCCCCGGTAGCTAATGAAAAACTGTTTTTT.

This clonotype occurred many times. In DNA, the CDR3 is TGTGCCACCAGTGATTTGTCGCATGGGGGGACAGAGAGTCGTCATACGCAGTATTTT. Its protein product is CATSDLSHGGTESRHTQYF. The chain employs TRBV24-1 and TRBJ2-3; maybe TRBD1 (7 bases). The V gene lost 0 bases and the J gene lost 7 bases, with 25 bases spanning the gap. Germline lookup yields CDR1 KGHDR and CDR2 SFDVKD. The CDR3 length is 19 residues.